This passage covers 2 T cell receptor beta chains from one sample sequenced in a study of Ad26.COV2.S vaccination and SARS-CoV-2 variants (dated by TCRdb to the early 2020s). This specimen's treatment or condition label, interpreted: over 15 received Ad26.COV2.S at low or high dose, single or two shots; a few received placebo; per-sample allocation not given. For vaccine and placebo recipients, repertoires were sequenced using samples collected on day 63 after the first injection. Library method: the immunoSEQ multiplex PCR assay. TCRdb obtained this table from immuneACCESS and retained in-frame rearrangements with V and J assigned. These tables miss some clones; where compared with another copy, unresolved V genes account for less than half of the shortfall, and the remainder is unexplained. This sample gives roughly 700,000 clones in total; around 92% of them show up just once. Over 1.3% of the sample lies in the top ten.

The sequencing used peripheral blood, collected in a trial of Ad26.COV2.S vaccine versus placebo. The receptors come from a person aged 18 to 59 who received the Ad26.COV2.S COVID-19 vaccine or a placebo.

This clone is a singleton in its sample. V is TRBV10-3 and J is TRBJ2-2; D gene uncertain. V was trimmed by 3 bases and J by 7 bases, leaving 12 bases between them. Per the germline V gene, CDR1 is ENHRY and CDR2 is SYGVKD. CDR3 length equals 14 residues. CDR3 protein: CAISDWTNGGELFF. The DNA for the CDR3 is TGTGCCATCAGTGATTGGACCAACGGCGGGGAGCTGTTTTTT.

V and J are TRBV7-2 and TRBJ2-7, with D perhaps being TRBD1 or TRBD2 (6 bases each). Germline V CDR1 and CDR2: SGHTA, FQGNSA. This CDR3 has 14 amino acids. V lost 1 base and J lost 5, with 12 bases in between. The CDR3 here is CASSLEAGGDEQYF. The CDR3 DNA reads as TGTGCCAGCAGCTTAGAAGCCGGGGGCGACGAGCAGTACTTC.